The clone carrying this T cell receptor (beta chain) has only a few counts. The antigen remains unidentified. The germline CDR1 and CDR2 sequences are MNHEY and SVGEGT. With V trimmed by 3 bases and J by 2 bases, 7 bases remained unmatched. The CDR3 consists of 16 residues. The sample is drawn from a study of identical twins. TCRdb reanalysed the 5' RACE reads using MiXCR and keeps one entry per CDR3 protein. The table lists 600,000 to 700,000 distinct CDR3 sequences, 21% of them singletons. General study findings and limits: The analysis was cross-sectional rather than longitudinal within donors.

The sample was also reused in another study, on T cells expressing NK-cell markers. That source notes: Also leading the CD3+CD56-NKG2C+ fraction in a few donors were these clonotypes. Expanded NKG2C+ T cell clones had unclear HCMV specificity.

V is TRBV6-2 or TRBV6-3 and J is TRBJ2-3; 8 bases fit TRBD2. What was sequenced was PBMCs. The source of this sequence is a woman aged 18-29 years in good health. The CDR3 DNA is TGTGCCAGCAGTTATGGCGGCGGGAGGAACACAGATACGCAGTATTTT. This gives the protein CASSYGGGRNTDTQYF.